These 20 T cell receptor beta chains originate from one sample sequenced in a study of blood T cell repertoires in COVID-19. TCRdb keeps only in-frame clones here, not all; method: immunoSEQ multiplex PCR. The sample comprises 80,000 to 100,000 clones, about 90% of which are singletons, and nearly 20% rests with the top ten. Material for sequencing was peripheral blood. These receptors were collected from a human donor in a cohort sampled during active COVID-19.

The chain recombines TRBV21-1 with TRBJ2-7; the D segment call TRBD1 is taken from the table without a DNA check. TRBV21-1 is designated a pseudogene. The CDR3 covers 17 residues. The CDR3 bases are TGTGCCAGCTGTCGGGGATCCTCCGGGACAGAGACCTACGAGCAGTACTTC. Translation gives CASCRGSSGTETYEQYF.

The genes are TRBV3-1 (or the pseudogene TRBV3-2) and TRBJ1-2; possibly TRBD1 for D (5 bases). CDR1 and CDR2 (germline): LGHDT, YNNKEL (reference sequence). This CDR3 region has 14 residues. V was cut by 2 bases and J by 5 bases, with 12 bases left in between. CDR3 amino acids: CASSQRGTDYGYTF. The CDR3 bases are TGTGCCAGCAGCCAACGCGGGACGGATTATGGCTACACCTTC.

This rearrangement joins TRBV5-1 to TRBJ1-1; perhaps TRBD1 as D (5 bases). This CDR3 region has 14 residues. V was shortened by 0 bases and J by 4 bases, with 10 bases between the two germline ends. Germline lookup yields CDR1 SGHRS and CDR2 YFSETQ. CDR3 in DNA: TGCGCCAGCAGCTTGGCCTCCCAGGGCACTGAAGCTTTCTTT. It is translated as CASSLASQGTEAFF.

The V and J genes are TRBV10-3 and TRBJ1-1, with 7 bases aligning to TRBD1. CDR1 is ENHRY, CDR2 SYGVKD, per germline. Trimming removed 5 bases from V and 0 bases from J; junction bases left unmatched: 3. The CDR3 runs 14 residues. CDR3 nucleotide sequence: TGTGCCATCAGTATGGGACAGATGAACACTGAAGCTTTCTTT. This encodes CAISMGQMNTEAFF.

The chain has TRBV9 and TRBJ2-1, with D perhaps TRBD1 (6 bases). The CDR3 covers 14 residues. Trimming pared 0 bases from V and 8 bases from J, leaving 12 bases between. Germline CDR1 and CDR2: SGDLS and YYNGEE. CDR3 sequence (DNA): TGTGCCAGCAGCGTAGGAGGGGGAAGGGATGAGCAGTTCTTC. Translated, it gives CASSVGGGRDEQFF.

This clone appeared a single time. The genes are TRBV5-6 and TRBJ2-7; TRBD1 is a possible D gene (5 bases). V lost 2 bases and J lost 6, with 18 bases in between. CDR1 is SGHDT and CDR2 is YYEEEE in the germline V gene. The CDR3 loop spans 15 amino acids. In DNA form, the CDR3 reads TGTGCCAGCAGCTTCGCAGGGATTGGGCGCGTCGAGCAGTACTTC. Translating gives CASSFAGIGRVEQYF.

In this sample, this clone turned up a few times. The chain employs TRBV9 and TRBJ1-4, with 7 bases that match TRBD1. Germline V gives CDR1 SGDLS, CDR2 YYNGEE. V lost 4 bases to trimming and J lost 5 bases; unmatched junction nucleotides: 11. CDR3 length equals 16 residues. The CDR3 nucleotides read TGTGCCAGCAGCAAGTCGTGGGGACAGACCAATGAAAAACTGTTTTTT. Its protein product is CASSKSWGQTNEKLFF.

This clone was seen once. This sequence joins TRBV7-9 and TRBJ2-7; TRBD1 agrees at 7 bases. Germline V gives CDR1 SEHNR, CDR2 FQNEAQ (reference sequence). The CDR3 totals 14 residues. V lost 1 base, J lost 2 bases, and 2 bases stayed unmatched. The CDR3 reads CASSLGQGTYEQYF. In DNA, the CDR3 is TGTGCCAGCAGCTTAGGACAGGGTACCTACGAGCAGTACTTC.

The genes are TRBV7-2 and TRBJ2-1, with 13 bases that match TRBD2. Germline V gives CDR1 SGHTA, CDR2 FQGNSA. The CDR3 loop spans 18 amino acids. Trimming removed 2 bases from V and 5 bases from J; junction bases left unmatched: 9. The CDR3 loop is CASSLRTSGRAANNEQFF. CDR3 coding DNA: TGTGCCAGCAGCTTAAGAACTAGCGGGAGGGCCGCCAACAATGAGCAGTTCTTC.

This clone showed up just once. The chain couples TRBV28 to TRBJ2-1, with D uncertain. The V gene's germline CDR1 is MDHEN and CDR2 SYDVKM. The V and J ends lost 3 bases and 10 bases respectively, with 10 bases between them. The CDR3 length is 12 residues. The CDR3 protein is CASSFTWSEQFF. CDR3 DNA: TGTGCCAGCAGTTTCACTTGGTCAGAGCAGTTCTTC.

The chain has TRBV6-6 and TRBJ1-2; 10 bases align to TRBD1. Trimming took 5 bases from V and 7 from J; bases not matched to a gene: 7. CDR3 length equals 14 residues. Germline V gene sequence: CDR1 MNHNY, CDR2 SVGAGI (reference sequence). CDR3 in amino acids: CASSRRQGAGGYTF. CDR3 sequence (DNA): TGTGCCAGCAGTCGAAGACAGGGGGCGGGTGGCTACACCTTC.

The sample holds one count of this clone. V gene TRBV7-9 combines with J gene TRBJ2-7; TRBD2 aligns across 11 bases. Germline values: CDR1 SEHNR, CDR2 FQNEAQ (reference sequence). V gave up 5 bases and J gave up 3 bases; unmatched junction bases: 12. The CDR3 contains 17 residues. The CDR3 coding sequence is TGTGCCAGCAGCCCATGGGGTCTAGCGGGAGGCGTCTACGAGCAGTACTTC. This sequence encodes CASSPWGLAGGVYEQYF.

This rearrangement joins TRBV4-1 to TRBJ1-2; no clear D. From germline, CDR1 is MGHRA and CDR2 YSYEKL. The V and J ends lost 0 bases and 4 bases respectively, with 15 bases between them. The CDR3 consists of 16 residues. CDR3 amino acids: CASSQDRGRQTYGYTF. The CDR3 DNA reads TGCGCCAGCAGCCAAGATCGAGGAAGGCAGACCTATGGCTACACCTTC.

The chain uses TRBV3-1 (or the pseudogene TRBV3-2) and TRBJ2-3; tentatively, D is TRBD2 (5 bases). The germline gives CDR1 LGHDT, CDR2 YNNKEL (reference sequence). V was pared by 6 bases and J by 0 bases, with 16 bases between. CDR3 length equals 16 residues. CDR3 residues: CASSPLTRASTDTQYF. The CDR3 DNA reads TGTGCCAGCAGTCCTCTGACGCGGGCCAGCACAGATACGCAGTATTTT.

The V gene is TRBV28, the J gene TRBJ2-7, with TRBD2 matching 9 bases. The CDR3 runs to 14 residues. J was trimmed by 4 bases and V by 7 bases; bases with no gene match: 8. CDR1 and CDR2 from the germline V gene are MDHEN and SYDVKM. CDR3 DNA: TGTGCCAGCACCCGGGTAGCGGGAGTATACGAGCAGTACTTC. Its translation is CASTRVAGVYEQYF.

The sample holds one count of this clone. V usage is TRBV7-2 and J usage is TRBJ2-3; TRBD1 aligns across 10 bases. Losses at the gene ends were 5 bases for V and 3 bases for J; bases not matched to a gene: 2. The CDR3 sequence is 14 residues long. Germline CDR1 SGHTA, CDR2 FQGNSA. CDR3: CASSRDRGTDTQYF. Here the CDR3 DNA reads TGTGCCAGCAGCCGGGACAGGGGAACAGATACGCAGTATTTT.

The chain joins TRBV19 to TRBJ2-1; 12 bases line up with TRBD2. This CDR3 contains 15 residues. V lost 4 bases, J lost 4 bases, and 2 bases stayed unmatched. CDR1 and CDR2 (germline): LNHDA, SQIVND (reference sequence). CDR3 amino acids: CASSRTSGTYNEQFF. CDR3 coding DNA: TGTGCCAGTAGTAGGACTAGCGGGACTTACAATGAGCAGTTCTTC.

The chain links TRBV4-3 to TRBJ1-2; possible D gene TRBD1, 5 bases. CDR3 length equals 17 residues. V lost 0 bases to trimming and J lost 4 bases, with 18 bases between them. Germline loops: CDR1 LGHNA, CDR2 YSLEER. CDR3: CASSQELSRQPLYGYTF. The CDR3 coding sequence is TGCGCCAGCAGCCAAGAACTTAGTCGACAGCCCCTCTATGGCTACACCTTC.

The chain combines TRBV7-9 with TRBJ1-2; TRBD1 matches at 8 bases. Germline CDR1 is SEHNR and CDR2 is FQNEAQ (reference sequence). The V and J ends lost 5 bases and 7 bases, in that order; junction bases with no gene match: 6. The CDR3 is made up of 13 amino acids. CDR3 region: CASSPTGVSGYTF. Written as DNA, the CDR3 is TGTGCCAGCAGCCCGACAGGGGTCTCTGGCTACACCTTC.

This rearrangement joins TRBV20-1 to TRBJ2-7; TRBD1 is a possible D gene (6 bases). CDR3 length: 11 amino acids. Trimming cost V 6 bases and J 6 bases, with 12 bases left between them. CDR1 is DFQATT, CDR2 SNEGSKA, per germline (reference sequence). Here the CDR3 reads CSAAPRGEQYF. CDR3 bases: TGCAGTGCCGCTCCCAGGGGCGAGCAGTACTTC.